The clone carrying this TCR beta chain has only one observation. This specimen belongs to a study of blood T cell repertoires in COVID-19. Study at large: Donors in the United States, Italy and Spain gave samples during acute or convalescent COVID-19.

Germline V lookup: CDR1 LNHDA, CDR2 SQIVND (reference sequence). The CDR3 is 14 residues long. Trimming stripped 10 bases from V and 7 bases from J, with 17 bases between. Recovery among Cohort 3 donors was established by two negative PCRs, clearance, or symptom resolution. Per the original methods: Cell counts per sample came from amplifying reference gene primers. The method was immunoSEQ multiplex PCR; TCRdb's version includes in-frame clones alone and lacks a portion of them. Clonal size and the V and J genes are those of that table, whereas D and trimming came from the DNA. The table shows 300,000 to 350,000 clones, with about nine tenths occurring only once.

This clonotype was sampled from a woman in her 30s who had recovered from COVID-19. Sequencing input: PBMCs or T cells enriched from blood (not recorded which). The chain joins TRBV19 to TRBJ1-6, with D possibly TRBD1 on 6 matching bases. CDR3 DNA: TGTGCCACGGGATATGACAGGCCGAATTCACCCCTCCACTTT. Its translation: CATGYDRPNSPLHF. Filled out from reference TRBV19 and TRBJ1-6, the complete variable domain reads DGGITQSPKYLFRKEGQNVTLSCEQNLNHDAMYWYRQDPGQGLRLIYYSQIVNDFQKGDIAEGYSVSREKKESFPLTVTSAQKNPTAFYLCATGYDRPNSPLHFGNGTRLTVT.